These T cell receptor beta chains were read from a single sample in a study of T cell responses to AZD1222 COVID-19 vaccine. The method was immunoSEQ multiplex PCR; TCRdb's version includes in-frame clones alone and lacks a portion of them. This sample has over 65,000 clones, with approximately 87% found just once. Sequencing was performed on peripheral blood, taken on day 0 of AZD1222 vaccination. The receptors were sampled from an adult in good health. CDR3s include the opening cysteine and the closing phenylalanine or tryptophan.

v_gene: TRBV9
j_gene: TRBJ1-2
len: 15
CDR3aa: CASSVGDSSGLGFHF

v_gene: TRBV11-3
j_gene: TRBJ2-7
len: 13
CDR3aa: CASSSADGYEQYF

v_gene: TRBV4-1
j_gene: TRBJ2-7
len: 17
CDR3aa: CASSQGPKRGHEGEQYF

v_gene: TRBV27
j_gene: TRBJ2-6
len: 17
CDR3aa: CASRRQGGVSGANVLTF

v_gene: TRBV27
j_gene: TRBJ1-4
len: 16
CDR3aa: CASSFLTSGGKEKLFF

v_gene: TRBV5-8
j_gene: TRBJ1-1
len: 13
CDR3aa: CASSFEQNTEAFF

v_gene: TRBV7-8
j_gene: TRBJ2-3
len: 18
CDR3aa: CASSLGRSFLSSTDTQYF

v_gene: TRBV5-6
j_gene: TRBJ2-5
len: 15
CDR3aa: CASSLRLAAQETQYF

v_gene: TRBV7-2
j_gene: TRBJ1-6
len: 14
CDR3aa: CASRVDRVDSPLHF

v_gene: TRBV28
j_gene: TRBJ2-7
len: 15
CDR3aa: CASSLSGGQLNEQYF

v_gene: TRBV29-1
j_gene: TRBJ1-1
len: 12
CDR3aa: CSVEDSKPGAFF

v_gene: TRBV28
j_gene: TRBJ2-7
len: 15
CDR3aa: CASSLNAGGPYEQYF

v_gene: TRBV7-7
j_gene: TRBJ2-5
len: 15
CDR3aa: CASSPDGRRKETQYF

v_gene: TRBV29-1
j_gene: TRBJ1-2
len: 10
CDR3aa: CSVMQGGYTF

v_gene: TRBV2
j_gene: TRBJ2-5
len: 11
CDR3aa: CASSEAETQYF

v_gene: TRBV6-1
j_gene: TRBJ2-3
len: 16
CDR3aa: CASSEVRLAGGNTQYF

v_gene: TRBV12-3/TRBV12-4
j_gene: TRBJ2-7
len: 13
CDR3aa: CASRQQGAHEQYF

v_gene: TRBV28
j_gene: TRBJ2-7
len: 15
CDR3aa: CASSPPRGSSYEQYF

v_gene: TRBV6-5
j_gene: TRBJ2-3
len: 16
CDR3aa: CASSYGLAGGPDTQYF

v_gene: TRBV18
j_gene: TRBJ2-1
len: 14
CDR3aa: CASSPPPGQGEQFF

v_gene: TRBV5-6
j_gene: TRBJ1-1
len: 14
CDR3aa: CASSPDTGSTEAFF

v_gene: TRBV30
j_gene: TRBJ1-3
len: 16
CDR3aa: CAWSIIGQGRRNTIYF

v_gene: TRBV28
j_gene: TRBJ1-4
len: 15
CDR3aa: CAAGRPTGVGEKLFF

v_gene: TRBV5-1
j_gene: TRBJ2-3
len: 18
CDR3aa: CASSQSGLAGGQGDTQYF

v_gene: TRBV30
j_gene: TRBJ1-5
len: 14
CDR3aa: CAWTPGSRDQPQHF

v_gene: TRBV28
j_gene: TRBJ1-4
len: 15
CDR3aa: CASSLGTGLNEKLFF

v_gene: TRBV6-1
j_gene: TRBJ1-2
len: 15
CDR3aa: CASSEGQIVNYGYTF

v_gene: TRBV19
j_gene: TRBJ2-6
len: 15
CDR3aa: CASSIKGVGANVLTF

v_gene: TRBV7-9
j_gene: TRBJ2-3
len: 15
CDR3aa: CASSLASSGGDTQYF

v_gene: TRBV19
j_gene: TRBJ2-2
len: 13
CDR3aa: CASRIGGTGELFF

v_gene: TRBV28
j_gene: TRBJ1-2
len: 12
CDR3aa: CASGDPNYGYTF

v_gene: TRBV6-2/TRBV6-3
j_gene: TRBJ2-1
len: 18
CDR3aa: CASSSQGFELGSYNEQFF

v_gene: TRBV7-8
j_gene: TRBJ1-5
len: 16
CDR3aa: CASTTLDRASNQPQHF

v_gene: TRBV3-1/TRBV3-2
j_gene: TRBJ2-3
len: 12
CDR3aa: CASSKSSDTQYF

v_gene: TRBV27
j_gene: TRBJ2-1
len: 12
CDR3aa: CASRSSGNEQFF

v_gene: TRBV25-1
j_gene: TRBJ1-3
len: 15
CDR3aa: CASARGGFSGNTIYF

v_gene: TRBV28
j_gene: TRBJ1-5
len: 17
CDR3aa: CASSLRAVPYSNQPQHF

v_gene: TRBV12-3/TRBV12-4
j_gene: TRBJ1-4
len: 13
CDR3aa: CASSSEMGEKLFF

v_gene: TRBV6-1
j_gene: TRBJ2-5
len: 10
CDR3aa: CASSELTQYF

v_gene: TRBV21-1
j_gene: TRBJ2-3
len: 11
CDR3aa: CAIPVRDTQYF

v_gene: TRBV9
j_gene: TRBJ2-4
len: 14
CDR3aa: CASTGADDKNIQYF

v_gene: TRBV29-1
j_gene: TRBJ2-1
len: 12
CDR3aa: CSVERQYGEQFF

v_gene: TRBV7-3
j_gene: TRBJ1-2
len: 14
CDR3aa: CASSLGPQGGGYTF

v_gene: TRBV23-1
j_gene: TRBJ1-1
len: 15
CDR3aa: CASSQPISGLTEAFF

v_gene: TRBV19
j_gene: TRBJ1-1
len: 14
CDR3aa: CASSIPSRNTEAFF

v_gene: TRBV3-1/TRBV3-2
j_gene: TRBJ1-5
len: 15
CDR3aa: CASSIFGRHHQPQHF

v_gene: TRBV7-9
j_gene: TRBJ2-3
len: 14
CDR3aa: CASSMDRVTDTQYF

v_gene: TRBV7-2
j_gene: TRBJ1-5
len: 15
CDR3aa: CASSPRGSGNQPQHF

v_gene: TRBV11-2
j_gene: TRBJ2-1
len: 14
CDR3aa: CASSLSMAGSEQFF

v_gene: TRBV4-1
j_gene: TRBJ1-1
len: 13
CDR3aa: CASSQAETPEAFF

v_gene: TRBV19
j_gene: TRBJ1-2
len: 15
CDR3aa: CASSIGTGNNYGYTF

v_gene: TRBV2
j_gene: TRBJ1-5
len: 13
CDR3aa: CASTSGQDQPQHF

v_gene: TRBV3-1/TRBV3-2
j_gene: TRBJ2-1
len: 17
CDR3aa: CASSQDTPQSSYNEQFF

v_gene: TRBV6-5
j_gene: TRBJ1-1
len: 13
CDR3aa: CASSYGRNTEAFF

v_gene: TRBV6-5
j_gene: TRBJ1-6
len: 14
CDR3aa: CASTLAAHQSPLHF

v_gene: TRBV7-2
j_gene: TRBJ2-2
len: 16
CDR3aa: CASRRSGTENTGELFF

v_gene: TRBV19
j_gene: TRBJ2-6
len: 15
CDR3aa: CASSQQSSGANVLTF

v_gene: TRBV28
j_gene: TRBJ2-1
len: 11
CDR3aa: CASSLALEQFF

v_gene: TRBV7-2
j_gene: TRBJ2-7
len: 14
CDR3aa: CASRRSGRGYEQYF

v_gene: TRBV30
j_gene: TRBJ2-3
len: 15
CDR3aa: CAWSGIGGSTDTQYF